This T cell receptor beta chain was profiled in a study of blood T cell repertoires in COVID-19. Study details: Samples taken during acute and convalescent COVID-19 were collected in the United States, Italy and Spain.

Points on this clone: An end of the junction differs from the germline gene, which may be a read error.

Authors' methods: Amplified reference gene primers provided the basis for estimating nucleated cell counts. The protocol was immunoSEQ multiplex PCR, while the TCRdb copy is restricted to in-frame clones and leaves out a portion. That table is the source of V, J and clone size, and D and trimming were worked out from the DNA. The table has some 130,000 clones, approximately 80% seen once. The sequence was collected from a woman of 80 years or more with acute or convalescent COVID-19. Sequenced: peripheral blood.

The CDR3 loop is CASSLSGQGGSPPHF. CDR3 DNA sequence: TGTGCCAGCAGCTTATCCGGACAGGGAGGATCACCCCCCCACTTT. This chain joins TRBV7-6 and TRBJ1-6, with TRBD1 identical over 8 bases. Germline CDR1 and CDR2: SGHVS and FNYEAQ. The CDR3 contains 15 residues. The complete variable domain, with remaining parts taken from reference TRBV7-6 and TRBJ1-6, reads GAGVSQSPRYKVTKRGQDVALRCDPISGHVSLYWYRQALGQGPEFLTYFNYEAQQDKSGLPNDRFSAERPEGSISTLTIQRTEQRDSAMYRCASSLSGQGGSPPHFGNGTRLTVT.